This T cell receptor (beta chain) was found in a study of blood T cell repertoires in COVID-19. Study summary: PBMCs, B-cell-depleted T cells, or T cells provided the cDNA or gDNA that made up the material.

This CDR3 comprises 16 residues. Unmatched junction bases numbered 13, after V lost 6 bases and J lost 3 bases. Looked up from germline, CDR1 is KGHSH and CDR2 is LQKENI. Libraries were prepared by immunoSEQ multiplex PCR; TCRdb keeps only in-frame clonotypes and omits some of them. Among about 160,000 clones listed, 70% to 85% were seen once. The genes are TRBV18 and TRBJ2-7; 8 bases are a match to TRBD2. Sequencing was performed on peripheral blood. The origin of this receptor is a woman in her thirties or forties with COVID-19, enrolled during active disease. CDR3 in DNA: TGTGCCAGCTCCCGGCTAAGTCCGACTAGCGACTACGAGCAGTACTTC. Translating gives CASSRLSPTSDYEQYF. The complete variable domain, with remaining parts taken from reference TRBV18 and TRBJ2-7, reads NAGVMQNPRHLVRRRGQEARLRCSPMKGHSHVYWYRQLPEEGLKFMVYLQKENIIDESGMPKERFSAEFPKEGPSILRIQQVVRGDSAAYFCASSRLSPTSDYEQYFGPGTRLTVT.